This T cell receptor (beta chain) was captured by sequencing in a study of control samples from healthy donors and cancer patients. Assay: immunoSEQ multiplex PCR; the TCRdb copy retains only in-frame clones and omits some. The sample shows 180,000 or so clones, 80% to 95% of them seen only once. The CDR3 has 12 residues. The germline CDR1 and CDR2 sequences are LGHDT and YNNKEL (reference sequence). Trimming took 7 bases from V and 6 from J, leaving 10 bases between them. What was sequenced was blood. V and J are TRBV3-1 (or the pseudogene TRBV3-2) and TRBJ1-5, with D maybe TRBD1 (6 bases). The clonotype comes from a woman aged 55-69 years in good health. The CDR3 region is CASNQGFQPQHF. The CDR3 DNA reads as TGTGCCAGCAACCAGGGGTTTCAGCCCCAGCATTTT.